This record concerns one T cell receptor beta chain sequence. This entry belongs to a study of control samples from healthy donors and cancer patients. The CDR3 runs to 15 residues. Germline CDR1 SNHLY, CDR2 FYNNEI. Trimming cost V 4 bases and J 3 bases, with 13 bases left between them. Measured with immunoSEQ multiplex PCR; TCRdb has only the in-frame clones, and not every one. Of around 130,000 clones in the sample, about 90% were seen once. The sequenced sample was blood. The V and J genes are TRBV2 and TRBJ1-5; D is unclear. This clonotype was obtained from a man in his fifties in good health. CDR3 in amino acids: CASSVQRGSNQPQHF. The CDR3 DNA reads as TGTGCCAGCAGTGTGCAAAGAGGGTCCAATCAGCCCCAGCATTTT.